The 11 T cell receptor beta chains presented below share a single source sample, sequenced in a study of liver allograft versus peripheral blood T cells. Study context: Transplanted livers held T cell receptor repertoires, and these were compared with repertoires in recipients' peripheral blood.

TCRdb re-called the reads through MiXCR, storing one row per CDR3 protein. Counted here are 80 to 110 distinct CDR3 sequences, 30% occurring once; the ten biggest clones make up roughly 78%. These receptors came from a human patient who had a liver transplant. The graft donor may be the source of some T cells.

In its sample, this clonotype ranks as medium-sized (0.01 to 0.1%). The V gene is TRBV3-2, the J gene TRBJ2-3; TRBD1 is taken as the D call from the table, unchecked against the DNA. TRBV3-2 is annotated as a pseudogene. The CDR3 spans 16 residues. The CDR3 sequence: CASSRRGTLWNYTQYF. DNA of the CDR3: TGTGCCAGCAGTCGAAGGGGGACCTTATGGAACTATACGCAGTATTTT.

The chain employs TRBV29-1 and TRBJ1-2; D gene ambiguous. Germline V gene sequence: CDR1 SQVTM, CDR2 ANQGSEA. This CDR3 contains 10 residues. V lost 6 bases and J lost 14, with 16 bases in between. The CDR3 DNA follows: TGCAGCGTGCAAGACGGGCTCGGGACCTTC. Translation gives CSVQDGLGTF.

In its sample, this clonotype is hyperexpanded. The V and J genes are TRBV29-1 and TRBJ2-7, with TRBD2 matching 7 bases. J lost 4 bases, V lost 4 bases, and 1 base had no gene match. CDR1 is SQVTM, CDR2 ANQGSEA, per germline. This CDR3 comprises 11 residues. The chain's CDR3 is CSVGGGYEQYF. For the CDR3, the DNA is TGCAGCGTTGGGGGGGGGTACGAGCAGTACTTC.

The chain combines TRBV19 with TRBJ1-1, with D possibly matching TRBD1 (6 bases). V lost 7 bases to trimming and J lost 7 bases, with 19 bases between them. The CDR3 runs 14 residues. Per the germline V gene, CDR1 is LNHDA and CDR2 is SQIVND (reference sequence). CDR3 coding DNA: TGTGCCAGTACCTCCCAAAGAGGGGGTATTGAAGCTTTCTTT. This encodes CASTSQRGGIEAFF. Full variable domain (outside the CDR3, taken from reference TRBV19 and TRBJ1-1): DGGITQSPKYLFRKEGQNVTLSCEQNLNHDAMYWYRQDPGQGLRLIYYSQIVNDFQKGDIAEGYSVSREKKESFPLTVTSAQKNPTAFYLCASTSQRGGIEAFFGQGTRLTVV.

Judged by abundance, this clonotype is large. The rearrangement joins TRBV19 to TRBJ2-5; tentative D call: TRBD1 (5 bases). The CDR3 spans 14 residues. Germline loops: CDR1 LNHDA, CDR2 SQIVND (reference sequence). The V gene lost 7 bases and the J gene lost 2 bases, with 14 bases spanning the gap. Here the CDR3 DNA reads TGTGCCAGTAATAAGGGGTATATACAAGAGACCCAGTACTTC. Translating gives CASNKGYIQETQYF.

On this clonotype: A far larger clone is one nucleotide away, so this likely arose from a read error. This sequence joins TRBV24-1 and TRBJ2-1; D uncertain. Germline loops: CDR1 KGHDR, CDR2 SFDVKD. This CDR3 region has 11 residues. CDR3 protein: CATSDRETQNF. The CDR3 bases are TGTGCCACCAGTGATCGAGAGACCCAGAACTTC.

The genes are TRBV18 and TRBJ1-6; D not certain. Per the germline V gene, CDR1 is KGHSH and CDR2 is LQKENI. The CDR3 consists of 15 residues. Trimming left V 3 bases short and J 4 bases short, with 10 bases between. CDR3 bases: TGTGCCAGCTCACCCGAGGCCGGGTATAATTCACCCCTCCACTTT. This gives the protein CASSPEAGYNSPLHF.

This clonotype is hyperexpanded. The genes are TRBV24-1 and TRBJ2-5; no clear D gene. The CDR3 is made up of 11 amino acids. With 3 bases removed from V and 4 bases from J, the gap between germline ends came to 2 bases. Germline V gives CDR1 KGHDR, CDR2 SFDVKD. The CDR3: CATSDRETQYF. Here the CDR3 DNA reads TGTGCCACCAGTGATCGAGAGACCCAGTACTTC.

The CDR3 sequence is CASSPSGDLAPSYEQYF. CDR3 coding DNA: TGCGCCAGCAGCCCCTCAGGGGACCTAGCGCCCTCCTACGAGCAGTACTTC. This chain uses TRBV4-1 with TRBJ2-7; the D call may be TRBD1 or TRBD2 (6 bases each). Germline V gene lookup returns CDR1 MGHRA and CDR2 YSYEKL. The CDR3 sequence is 17 residues long. V was shortened by 4 bases and J by 0 bases, with 19 bases between the two germline ends.

In its sample, this clonotype ranks as medium-sized. This chain uses TRBV20-1 with TRBJ2-1; D remains ambiguous. The germline V and J ends were trimmed by 6 bases and 5 bases, with 8 bases remaining between them. Germline CDR1 reads DFQATT; CDR2 reads SNEGSKA (reference sequence). CDR3 length: 11 amino acids. CDR3 DNA sequence: TGCAGTGCATCGCCTCACAATGAGCAGTTCTTC. It encodes CSASPHNEQFF.

The CDR3 nucleotides are TGTGCCAGTAGTATTAGCAAGAACACTGAAGCTTTCTTT. Residues: CASSISKNTEAFF. The chain is built from TRBV19 and TRBJ1-1, with D unresolved. The germline CDR1 and CDR2 sequences are LNHDA and SQIVND (reference sequence). The V end was cut by 3 bases, the J end by 1 base, with 6 bases between. CDR3 length equals 13 residues.